The 24 T cell receptor beta chains listed next were all sequenced from one sample in a study of blood T cell repertoires in COVID-19. TCRdb keeps only in-frame clones here, not all; method: immunoSEQ multiplex PCR. Of about 260,000 clones detected, approximately 89% appear once; the ten largest clones hold around 3.1%. Sequenced sample: PBMCs or T cells enriched from blood (not recorded which). The source of these receptors is a woman between 40 and 50 years old who had been exposed to COVID-19.

Only one count was recorded for this clone. V is TRBV11-1 and J is TRBJ2-2; possibly TRBD2 for D (5 bases). The CDR3 runs 13 residues. CDR1 is SGHAT and CDR2 is FQDESV in the germline V gene (reference sequence). V was clipped by 2 bases and J by 6 bases, with 7 bases between them. The CDR3 DNA reads as TGTGCCAGCAGCTTATTCGGGGCCGGGGAGCTGTTTTTT. This codes for CASSLFGAGELFF.

This sequence joins TRBV2 and TRBJ2-7, with a tentative D call TRBD1 (6 bases). V lost 5 bases and J 3 bases, leaving 17 bases between the germline ends. CDR3 size: 15 residues. Looked up from germline, CDR1 is SNHLY and CDR2 is FYNNEI. This CDR3 reads CASSRPPGTSYEQYF. DNA of the CDR3: TGTGCCAGCAGTCGACCCCCCGGGACAAGCTACGAGCAGTACTTC.

The chain is built from TRBV24-1 and TRBJ2-1, with 8 bases aligning to TRBD1. V dropped 6 bases and J dropped 0; count of bases not matched to a gene: 12. This CDR3 contains 18 residues. Germline V CDR1 and CDR2: KGHDR, SFDVKD. The CDR3 sequence is CATSPHTGGTSSYNEQFF. The DNA of the CDR3 is TGTGCCACCAGTCCCCACACAGGGGGGACCAGCTCCTACAATGAGCAGTTCTTC.

This chain uses TRBV11-2 with TRBJ1-1, with D tentatively TRBD1 (5 bases). The V end lost 3 bases, the J end lost 0 bases, and 5 bases lay between the germline ends. CDR1 and CDR2 from the germline V gene are SGHAT and FQNNGV. The CDR3 sequence is 13 residues long. CDR3 in amino acids: CASSLTVNTEAFF. The CDR3 coding sequence is TGTGCCAGCAGCTTGACAGTGAACACTGAAGCTTTCTTT.

The chain links TRBV10-3 to TRBJ1-5; possible D gene TRBD1, 5 bases. The CDR3 covers 14 residues. Germline CDR1 is ENHRY and CDR2 is SYGVKD. V shed 2 bases and J shed 4 bases, with 9 bases lying between them. Here the CDR3 reads CAISERQLNQPQHF. The CDR3 nucleotides are TGTGCCATCAGTGAGCGACAGCTAAATCAGCCCCAGCATTTT.

The chain is built from TRBV4-2 and TRBJ2-3, with 16 bases fitting TRBD2. Unmatched junction bases numbered 4, after V lost 1 base and J lost 0 bases. There are 19 residues in the CDR3. Germline lookup yields CDR1 LGHNA and CDR2 YNFKEQ. CDR3 bases: TGTGCCAGCAGCCAAGGGCGGGGACTAGCGGGGGGGAGCACAGATACGCAGTATTTT. Its translation: CASSQGRGLAGGSTDTQYF.

This chain connects TRBV5-4 to TRBJ2-3; D might be TRBD2 (6 bases). With 4 bases removed from V and 2 bases from J, the gap between germline ends came to 11 bases. Germline lookup yields CDR1 SGHNT and CDR2 YYREEE (reference sequence). The CDR3 length is 14 residues. The CDR3 nucleotides are TGTGCCAGCAGCCTACGGGAGAACACAGATACGCAGTATTTT. Translated, it gives CASSLRENTDTQYF.

The rearrangement uses TRBV19 and TRBJ1-2; TRBD1 aligns across 7 bases. CDR1 and CDR2 from the germline V gene are LNHDA and SQIVND (reference sequence). The CDR3 runs 14 residues. The J segment lost 0 bases and the V segment lost 5 bases, leaving 3 bases of the junction unmatched. The CDR3 sequence is CASSRDSTNYGYTF. The CDR3 DNA reads TGTGCCAGTAGTCGGGACAGCACTAACTATGGCTACACCTTC.

The chain links TRBV27 to TRBJ1-6; TRBD1 matches at 7 bases. The V segment lost 3 bases and the J segment 6 bases; nucleotides outside the gene matches: 11. CDR3 length equals 17 residues. Germline lookup yields CDR1 MNHEY and CDR2 SMNVEV (reference sequence). The CDR3 sequence is CASSFYLKGARNSPLHF. The CDR3 coding sequence is TGTGCCAGCAGTTTCTACCTTAAGGGGGCCCGTAATTCACCCCTCCACTTT.

This clone showed up just once. The rearrangement joins TRBV27 to TRBJ1-5; TRBD1 matches at 7 bases. In germline, CDR1 is MNHEY, CDR2 SMNVEV (reference sequence). With V trimmed by 4 bases and J by 7 bases, 7 bases remained unmatched. This CDR3 region has 14 residues. The CDR3 sequence: CASSSYRGRQPQHF. DNA for the CDR3: TGTGCCAGCAGTTCCTACAGGGGTAGGCAGCCCCAGCATTTT.

The chain joins TRBV7-6 to TRBJ2-5; possibly TRBD1 for D (5 bases). Germline V CDR1 and CDR2: SGHVS, FNYEAQ. The ends were cut back, 4 bases at V and 5 bases at J, with 14 bases in the middle. The CDR3 is 14 residues long. The CDR3 spells CASSSSGSRETQYF. The CDR3 DNA sequence: TGTGCCAGCAGCTCATCAGGGTCGCGGGAGACCCAGTACTTC.

The chain uses TRBV7-6 and TRBJ2-5; D remains ambiguous. Trimming shortened V by 8 bases and J by 0 bases, and 10 bases separated the two germline ends. This CDR3 region has 13 residues. From germline, CDR1 is SGHVS and CDR2 FNYEAQ. The CDR3 DNA is TGTGCCAGCGGAGTCGAGTACCAAGAGACCCAGTACTTC. Amino acids: CASGVEYQETQYF.

As concerns this clone: The junction differs from germline at one of its ends, possibly a read error. The chain carries TRBV4-2 and TRBJ1-2, with TRBD1 matching 7 bases. The germline V gene has CDR1 LGHNA and CDR2 YNFKEQ. The length of the CDR3 is 12 residues. CDR3 amino acids: CASSQGDSPPAF. CDR3 in DNA: TGTGCCAGCAGCCAGGGGGACAGCCCTCCGGCCTTC.

The chain recombines TRBV11-3 with TRBJ2-7, with TRBD2 identical over 11 bases. Germline trimming cut 3 bases from V and 4 bases from J; bases unmatched to any gene: 11. This CDR3 is 17 amino acids long. Germline V CDR1 and CDR2: SGHNT, YENEEA. The CDR3 loop is CASSFGPSGGMKYEQYF. The CDR3 bases are TGTGCCAGCAGCTTCGGACCTAGCGGGGGGATGAAATACGAGCAGTACTTC.

V and J are TRBV7-9 and TRBJ2-1, with 8 bases identical to TRBD1. Germline V CDR1 and CDR2: SEHNR, FQNEAQ (reference sequence). This CDR3 is 14 amino acids long. Trimming took 2 bases from V and 8 from J; bases not matched to a gene: 5. CDR3 sequence: CASSLSQGADEQFF. In DNA, the CDR3 is TGTGCCAGCAGCTTATCTCAGGGGGCGGATGAGCAGTTCTTC. The whole variable domain, remainder taken from reference TRBV7-9 and TRBJ2-1, is DTGVSQNPRHKITKRGQNVTFRCDPISEHNRLYWYRQTLGQGPEFLTYFQNEAQLEKSRLLSDRFSAERPKGSFSTLEIQRTEQGDSAMYLCASSLSQGADEQFFGPGTRLTVL.

The J gene is TRBJ2-5, the V gene TRBV4-2; weak D call: TRBD1 (6 bases). Looked up from germline, CDR1 is LGHNA and CDR2 is YNFKEQ. This CDR3 has 14 amino acids. The V end was cut by 0 bases, the J end by 4 bases, with 9 bases between. As DNA, the CDR3 is TGTGCCAGCAGCCAAGAGCAGGGGCGAGAGACCCAGTACTTC. Protein product: CASSQEQGRETQYF.

This clone came up a few times. The chain is built from TRBV30 and TRBJ1-1; 7 bases align to TRBD1. Germline lookup yields CDR1 GTSNPN and CDR2 SVGIG (reference sequence). After removal of 0 bases from V and 6 bases from J, the junction contained 7 bases not matched to a gene. The CDR3 length is 14 residues. The CDR3 is CAWSVAQGSPEAFF. The DNA for the CDR3 is TGTGCCTGGAGTGTAGCACAGGGGAGTCCTGAAGCTTTCTTT. The full variable domain, completed using reference TRBV30 and TRBJ1-1, is SQTIHQWPATLVQPVGSPLSLECTVEGTSNPNLYWYRQAAGRGLQLLFYSVGIGQISSEVPQNLSASRPQDRQFILSSKKLLLSDSGFYLCAWSVAQGSPEAFFGQGTRLTVV.

The chain combines TRBV7-8 with TRBJ1-5; D call uncertain. The CDR3 length is 14 residues. The germline gives CDR1 SGHVS, CDR2 FQNEAQ. V lost 1 base and J lost 4, with 8 bases in between. CDR3 in amino acids: CASSLGATNQPQHF. CDR3 DNA: TGTGCCAGCAGCTTAGGCGCAACTAATCAGCCCCAGCATTTT.

The chain employs TRBV4-3 and TRBJ2-1; the match to TRBD2 covers 7 bases. Germline V gives CDR1 LGHNA, CDR2 YSLEER. The CDR3 sequence is 12 residues long. J gave up 9 bases and V 3 bases, and 2 bases lay outside the gene matches. DNA for the CDR3: TGCGCCAGCAGCCAGACTAGCTTTGAGCAGTTCTTC. The encoded protein is CASSQTSFEQFF.

On this clone: The same CDR3 also results from other DNA sequences found in this sample. V gene TRBV7-9 combines with J gene TRBJ1-1; D remains unclear. Germline values: CDR1 SEHNR, CDR2 FQNEAQ (reference sequence). CDR3 length: 13 residues. V dropped 4 bases and J dropped 2 bases, with 8 bases sitting between them. The CDR3 reads CASSSTENTEAFF. Here the CDR3 DNA reads TGTGCCAGCAGCTCCACAGAAAACACTGAAGCTTTCTTT.

The rearrangement links TRBV15 to TRBJ2-1; a possible D gene is TRBD1 (5 bases). The CDR3 is made up of 11 amino acids. Germline V gene lookup returns CDR1 LNHNV and CDR2 YYDKDF (reference sequence). CDR3 bases: TGTGCGACAGCTAGTGGCCATGAGCAGTTCTTC. Residues: CATASGHEQFF.

V usage is TRBV30 and J usage is TRBJ2-3; TRBD2 aligns across 7 bases. From germline, CDR1 is GTSNPN and CDR2 SVGIG (reference sequence). V lost 4 bases to trimming and J lost 2 bases; unmatched junction nucleotides: 6. The CDR3 length is 14 residues. The CDR3 loop reads CAWNKRDPTDTQYF. The CDR3 coding sequence is TGTGCCTGGAATAAGCGGGACCCCACAGATACGCAGTATTTT.

This sequence joins TRBV7-9 and TRBJ1-2; 7 nucleotides agree with TRBD1. The CDR3 is 14 amino acids. Germline assignment: CDR1 SEHNR and CDR2 FQNEAQ (reference sequence). J gave up 5 bases and V 5 bases, and 8 bases lay outside the gene matches. The CDR3 nucleotides read TGTGCCAGCAGCCCCGGGACAGTCTATTATGGCTACACCTTC. Translation: CASSPGTVYYGYTF.

The chain couples TRBV4-3 to TRBJ1-2, with 7 positions matching TRBD1. Germline-derived CDR1 and CDR2 are LGHNA and YSLEER. The CDR3 totals 15 residues. J lost 4 bases, V lost 4 bases, and 9 bases had no gene match. The CDR3 coding sequence is TGCGCCAGCAGCCTTTTACAGGGGACTGGCTATGGCTACACCTTC. Translation gives CASSLLQGTGYGYTF.